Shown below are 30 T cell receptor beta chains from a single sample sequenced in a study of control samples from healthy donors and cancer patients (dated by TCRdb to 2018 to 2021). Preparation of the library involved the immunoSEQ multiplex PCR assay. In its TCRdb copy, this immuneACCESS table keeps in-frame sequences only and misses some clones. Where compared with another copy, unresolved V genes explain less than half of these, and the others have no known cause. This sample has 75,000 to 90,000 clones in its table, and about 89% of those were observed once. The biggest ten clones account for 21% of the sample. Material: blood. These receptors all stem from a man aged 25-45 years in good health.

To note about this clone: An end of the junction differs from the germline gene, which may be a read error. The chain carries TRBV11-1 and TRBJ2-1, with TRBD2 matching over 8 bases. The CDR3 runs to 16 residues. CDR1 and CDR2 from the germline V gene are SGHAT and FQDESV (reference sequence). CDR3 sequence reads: CASSLGVTSGYNEQFF. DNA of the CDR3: TGTGCCAGCAGTTTAGGGGTCACTAGCGGTTACAATGAGCAGTTCTTC.

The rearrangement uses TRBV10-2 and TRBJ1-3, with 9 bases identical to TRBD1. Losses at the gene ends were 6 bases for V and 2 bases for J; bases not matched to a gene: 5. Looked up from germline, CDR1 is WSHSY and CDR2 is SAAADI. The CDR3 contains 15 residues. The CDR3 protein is CASSRTGGAGNTIYF. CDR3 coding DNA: TGCGCCAGCAGCCGTACAGGGGGCGCTGGAAACACCATATATTTT.

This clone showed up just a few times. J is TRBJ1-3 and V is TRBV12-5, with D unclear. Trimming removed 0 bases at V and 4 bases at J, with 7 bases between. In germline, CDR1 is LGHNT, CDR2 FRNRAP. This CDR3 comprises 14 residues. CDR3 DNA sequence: TGTGCTAGTGGTTTGGTCCCTAACGGAAACACCATATATTTT. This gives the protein CASGLVPNGNTIYF.

CDR3 nucleotides: TGCGCCAGCAGCCAAGTTAGTGGGAACTTTAACTATGGCTACACCTTC. Protein: CASSQVSGNFNYGYTF. The chain uses TRBV4-1 and TRBJ1-2; D not certain. Germline CDR1 is MGHRA and CDR2 is YSYEKL. Trimming pared 1 base from V and 1 base from J, leaving 13 bases between. This CDR3 spans 16 amino acids.

Here the CDR3 reads CASSPLGTGSGTDTQYF. Written as DNA, the CDR3 is TGTGCCAGCTCACCACTCGGGACAGGGAGTGGTACAGATACGCAGTATTTT. The V and J genes are TRBV18 and TRBJ2-3; 9 bases align to TRBD1. With 1 base clipped from V and 3 bases from J, the junction kept 8 bases outside the gene matches. The CDR3 has 17 residues. CDR1 is KGHSH, CDR2 LQKENI, per germline.

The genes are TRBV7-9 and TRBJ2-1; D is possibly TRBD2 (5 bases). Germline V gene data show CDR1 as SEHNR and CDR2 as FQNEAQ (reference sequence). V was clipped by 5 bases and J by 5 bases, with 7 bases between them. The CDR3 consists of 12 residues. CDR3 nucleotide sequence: TGTGCCAGCAGCCCACTAGACAATGAGCAGTTCTTC. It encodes CASSPLDNEQFF.

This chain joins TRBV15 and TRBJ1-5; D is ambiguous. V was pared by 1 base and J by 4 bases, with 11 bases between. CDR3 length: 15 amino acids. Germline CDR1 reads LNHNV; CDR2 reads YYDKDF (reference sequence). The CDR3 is CATSRVDTQNQPQHF. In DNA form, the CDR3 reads TGTGCCACCAGCAGAGTTGACACCCAAAATCAGCCCCAGCATTTT.

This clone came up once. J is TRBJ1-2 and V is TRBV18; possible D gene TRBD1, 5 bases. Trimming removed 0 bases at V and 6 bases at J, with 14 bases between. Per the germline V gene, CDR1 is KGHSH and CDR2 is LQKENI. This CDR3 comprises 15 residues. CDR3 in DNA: TGTGCCAGCTCACCACCTGTCTTCCAGGGAAATGGCTACACCTTC. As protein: CASSPPVFQGNGYTF.

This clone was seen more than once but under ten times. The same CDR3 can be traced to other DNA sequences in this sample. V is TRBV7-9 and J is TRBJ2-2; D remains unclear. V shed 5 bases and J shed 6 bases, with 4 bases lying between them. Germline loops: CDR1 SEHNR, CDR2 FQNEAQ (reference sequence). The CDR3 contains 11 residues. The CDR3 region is CASSPAGELFF. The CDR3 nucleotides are TGTGCCAGCAGCCCGGCCGGGGAGCTGTTTTTT.

The chain's CDR3 is CASSYDKTGTGYGYTF. In DNA, the CDR3 is TGTGCCTCTAGCTACGACAAGACAGGGACCGGTTATGGCTACACCTTC. The V and J genes are TRBV2 and TRBJ1-2, with 7 bases that match TRBD1. V dropped 11 bases and J dropped 5; count of bases not matched to a gene: 20. This CDR3 is built from 16 residues. Per the germline V gene, CDR1 is SNHLY and CDR2 is FYNNEI.

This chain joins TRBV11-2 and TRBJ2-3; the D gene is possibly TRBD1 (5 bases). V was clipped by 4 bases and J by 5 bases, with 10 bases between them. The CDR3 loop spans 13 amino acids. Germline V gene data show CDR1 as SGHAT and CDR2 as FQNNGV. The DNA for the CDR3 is TGTGCCAGCAGCTCCAGGGCTGTAGATACGCAGTATTTT. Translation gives CASSSRAVDTQYF.

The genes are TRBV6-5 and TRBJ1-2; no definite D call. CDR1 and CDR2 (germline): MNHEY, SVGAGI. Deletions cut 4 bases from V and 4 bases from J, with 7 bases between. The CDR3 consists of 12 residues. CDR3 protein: CASSFDGYGYTF. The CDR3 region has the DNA TGTGCCAGCAGTTTCGACGGCTATGGCTACACCTTC.

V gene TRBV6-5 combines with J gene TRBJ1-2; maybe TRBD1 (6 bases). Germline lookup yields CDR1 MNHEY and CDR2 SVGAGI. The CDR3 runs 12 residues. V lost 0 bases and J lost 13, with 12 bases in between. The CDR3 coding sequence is TGTGCCAGCAGTTACTCGAAGGGGGATTTCACCTTC. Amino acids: CASSYSKGDFTF.

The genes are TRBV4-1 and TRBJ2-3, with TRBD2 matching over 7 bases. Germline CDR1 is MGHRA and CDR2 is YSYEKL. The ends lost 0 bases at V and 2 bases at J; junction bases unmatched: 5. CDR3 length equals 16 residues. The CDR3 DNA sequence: TGCGCCAGCAGCCAAGATGCAGCGGGGTTCACAGATACGCAGTATTTT. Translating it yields CASSQDAAGFTDTQYF.

This CDR3 reads CASSQLPTVVGSGYTF. The CDR3, as DNA: TGCGCCAGCAGCCAACTCCCGACAGTCGTCGGCTCTGGCTACACCTTC. The chain has TRBV4-1 and TRBJ1-2; the D gene is possibly TRBD1 (5 bases). Germline CDR1 reads MGHRA; CDR2 reads YSYEKL. The germline V and J ends were trimmed by 2 bases and 7 bases, with 20 bases remaining between them. The CDR3 runs 16 residues.

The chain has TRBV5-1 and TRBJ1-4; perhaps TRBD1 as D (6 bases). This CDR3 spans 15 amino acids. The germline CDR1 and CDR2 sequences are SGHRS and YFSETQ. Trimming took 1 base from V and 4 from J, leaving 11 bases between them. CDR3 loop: CASSLRGASNEKLFF. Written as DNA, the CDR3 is TGCGCCAGCAGCTTGAGGGGGGCTAGTAATGAAAAACTGTTTTTT.

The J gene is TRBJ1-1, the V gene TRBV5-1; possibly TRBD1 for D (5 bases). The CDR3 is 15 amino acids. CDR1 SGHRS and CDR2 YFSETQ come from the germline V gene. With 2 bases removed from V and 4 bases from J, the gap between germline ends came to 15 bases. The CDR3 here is CASSFYTGPVTEAFF. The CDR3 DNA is TGCGCCAGCAGCTTTTATACAGGCCCGGTCACTGAAGCTTTCTTT.

This CDR3 is CASSYSSGAEQYF. Here the CDR3 DNA reads TGTGCCAGCAGTTACTCGAGTGGGGCCGAGCAGTACTTC. The chain carries TRBV6-5 and TRBJ2-7; tentatively, D is TRBD1 (5 bases). Deletions cut 0 bases from V and 6 bases from J, with 9 bases between. The CDR3 length is 13 residues. Per the germline V gene, CDR1 is MNHEY and CDR2 is SVGAGI.

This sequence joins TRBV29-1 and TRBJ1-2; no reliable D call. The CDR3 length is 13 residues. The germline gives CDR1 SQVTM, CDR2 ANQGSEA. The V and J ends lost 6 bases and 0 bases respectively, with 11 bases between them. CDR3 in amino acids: CSVINHSNYGYTF. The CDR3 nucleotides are TGCAGCGTCATTAACCATTCTAACTATGGCTACACCTTC.

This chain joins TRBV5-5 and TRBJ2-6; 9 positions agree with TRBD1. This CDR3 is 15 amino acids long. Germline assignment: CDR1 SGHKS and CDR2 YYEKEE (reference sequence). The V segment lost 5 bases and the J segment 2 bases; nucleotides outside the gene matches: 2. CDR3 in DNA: TGTGCCAGCAGGGGGACAGGGACTGGGGCCAACGTCCTGACTTTC. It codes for CASRGTGTGANVLTF.

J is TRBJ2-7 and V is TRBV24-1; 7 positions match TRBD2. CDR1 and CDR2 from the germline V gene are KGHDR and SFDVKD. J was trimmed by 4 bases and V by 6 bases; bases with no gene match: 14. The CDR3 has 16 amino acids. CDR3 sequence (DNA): TGTGCCACCAGTCACCTAAGGCAGCGGGGTCCGTACGAGCAGTACGTC. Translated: CATSHLRQRGPYEQYV.

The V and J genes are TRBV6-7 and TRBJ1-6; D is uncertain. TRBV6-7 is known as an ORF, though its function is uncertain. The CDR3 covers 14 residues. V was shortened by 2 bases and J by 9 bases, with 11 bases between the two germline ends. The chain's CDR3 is CASSYQIPPSPLHF. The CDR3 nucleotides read TGTGCCAGCAGTTACCAGATCCCTCCTTCACCCCTCCACTTT.

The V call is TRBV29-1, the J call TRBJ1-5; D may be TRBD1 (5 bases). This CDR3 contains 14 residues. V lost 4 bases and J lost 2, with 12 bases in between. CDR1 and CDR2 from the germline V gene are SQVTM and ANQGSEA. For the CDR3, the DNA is TGCAGCGTTGCCGGGGGTGAGGGCAATCAGCCCCAGCATTTT. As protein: CSVAGGEGNQPQHF.

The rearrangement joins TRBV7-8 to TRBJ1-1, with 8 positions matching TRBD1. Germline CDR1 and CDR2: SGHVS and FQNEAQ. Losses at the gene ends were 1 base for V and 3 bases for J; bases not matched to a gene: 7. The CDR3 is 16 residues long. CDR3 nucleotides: TGTGCCAGCAGCTTAGACGCGGACAGGGTCGACACTGAAGCTTTCTTT. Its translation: CASSLDADRVDTEAFF.

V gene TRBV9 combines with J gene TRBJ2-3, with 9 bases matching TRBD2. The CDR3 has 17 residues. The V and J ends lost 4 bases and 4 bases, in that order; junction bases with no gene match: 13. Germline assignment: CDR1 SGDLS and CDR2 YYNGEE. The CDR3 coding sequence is TGTGCCAGCAGCACTCCTAATGCGGGGGGGCCTGCAGATACGCAGTATTTT. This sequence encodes CASSTPNAGGPADTQYF.

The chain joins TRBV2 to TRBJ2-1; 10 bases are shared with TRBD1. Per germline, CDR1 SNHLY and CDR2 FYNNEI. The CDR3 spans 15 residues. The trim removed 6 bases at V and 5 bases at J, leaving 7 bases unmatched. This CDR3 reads CASSGDRGFHNEQFF. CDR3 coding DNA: TGTGCCAGCAGCGGGGACAGGGGATTCCACAATGAGCAGTTCTTC.

The CDR3 loop is CARVSYQPQHF. DNA for the CDR3: TGTGCCAGGGTATCTTATCAGCCCCAGCATTTT. The rearrangement joins TRBV3-1 (or the pseudogene TRBV3-2) to TRBJ1-5, with no clear D. V was shortened by 9 bases and J by 5 bases, with 8 bases between the two germline ends. The CDR3 contains 11 residues. Looked up from germline, CDR1 is LGHDT and CDR2 is YNNKEL (reference sequence).

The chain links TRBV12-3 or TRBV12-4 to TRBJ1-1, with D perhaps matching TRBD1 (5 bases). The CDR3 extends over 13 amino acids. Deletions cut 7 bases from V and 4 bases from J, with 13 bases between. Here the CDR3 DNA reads TGTGCCAGCACCGTGGGGGGGGGCACTGAAGCTTTCTTT. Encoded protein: CASTVGGGTEAFF.

The CDR3 region has the DNA TGTGCCTGGAGTGTTAGCAATCAGCCCCAGCATTTT. This codes for CAWSVSNQPQHF. This sequence joins TRBV30 and TRBJ1-5, with D uncertain. The germline CDR1 and CDR2 sequences are GTSNPN and SVGIG (reference sequence). Trimming removed 0 bases at V and 0 bases at J, with 0 bases between. The length of the CDR3 is 12 residues. The full variable domain, completed using reference TRBV30 and TRBJ1-5, is SQTIHQWPATLVQPVGSPLSLECTVEGTSNPNLYWYRQAAGRGLQLLFYSVGIGQISSEVPQNLSASRPQDRQFILSSKKLLLSDSGFYLCAWSVSNQPQHFGDGTRLSIL.

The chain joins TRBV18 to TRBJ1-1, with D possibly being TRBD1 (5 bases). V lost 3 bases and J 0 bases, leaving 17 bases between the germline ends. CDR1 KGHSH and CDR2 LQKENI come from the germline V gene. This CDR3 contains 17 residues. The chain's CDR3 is CASSPRQGGEMNTEAFF. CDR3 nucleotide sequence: TGTGCCAGCTCACCGCGGCAGGGCGGGGAGATGAACACTGAAGCTTTCTTT.